Shown below are 3 T cell receptor beta chains from a single sample sequenced in a study of blood T cells in healthy people across ages. A second PCR of roughly 7 to 11 cycles used a sample-barcoded 5' primer and a J-beta primer mix. Using its own MiXCR run on the 5' RACE reads, TCRdb lists one record per CDR3 protein. The sample lists about 1.8 million distinct CDR3 sequences; about 50% were seen once. The sequencing sample was made of blood. The origin of the receptors is a woman aged 40 to 50 in good health.

The V gene is TRBV28, the J gene TRBJ2-7; tentative D call: TRBD2 (5 bases). The germline V and J ends were trimmed by 2 bases and 7 bases, with 12 bases remaining between them. The V gene's germline CDR1 is MDHEN and CDR2 SYDVKM. CDR3 length equals 13 residues. The CDR3 DNA sequence: TGTGCCAGCAGTTTAAGCGGACCGGTGGAGCAGTACTTC. This translates into CASSLSGPVEQYF.

This clonotype was observed once. The chain is built from TRBV11-2 and TRBJ2-5; no clear D gene. The DNA end is a closer match to TRBJ2-1, so the J assignment may be wrong. The CDR3 has 16 amino acids. Germline loops: CDR1 SGHAT, CDR2 FQNNGV. CDR3 amino acids: CASSLGLRAQQETQFF. The CDR3 region has the DNA TGTGCCAGCAGCTTAGGTCTCCGGGCCCAACAAGAGACCCAGTTCTTC.

The genes are TRBV12-3 or TRBV12-4 and TRBJ1-5; D uncertain. This CDR3 comprises 14 residues. With 6 bases removed from V and 0 bases from J, the gap between germline ends came to 9 bases. The CDR3 reads CASSISNSNQPQHF. CDR3 nucleotide sequence: TGTGCCAGCAGCATCAGTAATAGCAATCAGCCCCAGCATTTT.